These T cell receptor beta chains were read from a single sample in a study of metastatic and nonmetastatic thyroid tumors. Using MiXCR, TCRdb re-called clones from the PCR reads. This sample has some 55,000 clones; roughly 20% occur once, and the top ten carry 4% to 5%. The specimen was blood. These receptors came from a female donor with papillary thyroid cancer or a benign thyroid nodule (not recorded which). Some clones in this sample may be carry-over from other donors' samples. Each CDR3 is given with its conserved first and last residue. Fields, in order: clone size, D gene, V gene, J gene, CDR3 protein, CDR3 DNA. D genes are given only for firm matches. The size field is filled for only some rows; it gives once, few, many or a size class.

clone size: many; D gene: -; V gene: TRBV12-3/TRBV12-4; J gene: TRBJ1-2; CDR3 protein: CASSLLQKAGYTF; CDR3 DNA: TGTGCCAGCAGTTTGTTACAGAAAGCCGGCTACACCTTC
clone size: many; D gene: -; V gene: TRBV5-1; J gene: TRBJ2-3; CDR3 protein: CASSLSSGGTDTQYF; CDR3 DNA: TGCGCCAGCAGCCTTAGCTCTGGGGGCACAGATACGCAGTATTTT
clone size: many; D gene: -; V gene: TRBV18; J gene: TRBJ1-1; CDR3 protein: CASSPAGGNTEAFF; CDR3 DNA: TGTGCCAGCTCACCAGCGGGGGGCAACACTGAAGCTTTCTTT
clone size: many; D gene: -; V gene: TRBV4-1; J gene: TRBJ1-2; CDR3 protein: CASSQGRGSYGYTF; CDR3 DNA: TGCGCCAGCAGCCAGGGGCGGGGAAGCTATGGCTACACCTTC
clone size: many; D gene: -; V gene: TRBV24-1; J gene: TRBJ2-2; CDR3 protein: CATSDRQNTGELFF; CDR3 DNA: TGTGCCACCAGTGATAGACAGAACACCGGGGAGCTGTTTTTT
clone size: many; D gene: TRBD2; V gene: TRBV5-1; J gene: TRBJ2-3; CDR3 protein: CASSPGLALADTQYF; CDR3 DNA: TGCGCCAGCAGCCCGGGACTAGCTTTGGCAGATACGCAGTATTTT
clone size: many; D gene: TRBD2; V gene: TRBV19; J gene: TRBJ2-1; CDR3 protein: CASQWSSGSNEQFF; CDR3 DNA: TGTGCCAGTCAATGGTCTAGCGGGAGTAATGAGCAGTTCTTC
clone size: many; D gene: TRBD2; V gene: TRBV18; J gene: TRBJ2-7; CDR3 protein: CASSPTGTSGSYEQYF; CDR3 DNA: TGTGCCAGCTCACCAACCGGGACTAGCGGGAGTTACGAGCAGTACTTC
clone size: few; D gene: -; V gene: TRBV29-1; J gene: TRBJ1-2; CDR3 protein: CSVEGASPGDYGYTF; CDR3 DNA: TGCAGCGTTGAGGGGGCCTCCCCAGGGGACTATGGCTACACCTTC
clone size: many; D gene: TRBD1; V gene: TRBV18; J gene: TRBJ2-7; CDR3 protein: CASSQETGESAEQYF; CDR3 DNA: TGTGCCAGCTCTCAGGAGACAGGGGAATCGGCCGAGCAGTACTTC
clone size: many; D gene: -; V gene: TRBV19; J gene: TRBJ1-5; CDR3 protein: CASSPERTVWNQPQHF; CDR3 DNA: TGTGCCAGTAGTCCCGAAAGGACAGTTTGGAATCAGCCCCAGCATTTT
clone size: many; D gene: -; V gene: TRBV2; J gene: TRBJ2-3; CDR3 protein: CASSAARRARPSTDTQYF; CDR3 DNA: TGTGCCAGCAGTGCCGCCAGGAGGGCGAGACCTAGCACAGATACGCAGTATTTT
clone size: -; D gene: -; V gene: TRBV6-1; J gene: TRBJ2-7; CDR3 protein: CASSDRGRGYEQYF; CDR3 DNA: TGTGCCAGCTCGGATAGGGGGAGAGGGTACGAGCAGTACTTC
clone size: -; D gene: -; V gene: TRBV20-1; J gene: TRBJ2-7; CDR3 protein: CSAIPRYEQYF; CDR3 DNA: TGCAGTGCTATCCCAAGATACGAGCAGTACTTC
clone size: -; D gene: -; V gene: TRBV4-1; J gene: TRBJ2-7; CDR3 protein: CASSQFPDRSYEQYF; CDR3 DNA: TGCGCCAGCAGCCAATTCCCCGACAGGTCCTACGAGCAGTACTTC
clone size: many; D gene: -; V gene: TRBV4-2; J gene: TRBJ2-3; CDR3 protein: CASSPPPGMGRDTQYF; CDR3 DNA: TGTGCCAGCAGCCCACCGCCTGGGATGGGTAGAGATACGCAGTATTTT
clone size: many; D gene: -; V gene: TRBV2; J gene: TRBJ1-6; CDR3 protein: CASSATYNSPLHF; CDR3 DNA: TGTGCCAGCAGTGCCACCTATAATTCACCCCTCCACTTT
clone size: many; D gene: -; V gene: TRBV30; J gene: TRBJ2-1; CDR3 protein: CAWSGRAYNEQFF; CDR3 DNA: TGTGCCTGGAGTGGACGGGCCTACAATGAGCAGTTCTTC
clone size: many; D gene: -; V gene: TRBV20-1; J gene: TRBJ1-4; CDR3 protein: CSVRRGGKLFF; CDR3 DNA: TGCAGTGTTCGGAGGGGGGGCAAACTGTTTTTT
clone size: many; D gene: -; V gene: TRBV28; J gene: TRBJ1-2; CDR3 protein: CASSLSPELNGYTF; CDR3 DNA: TGTGCCAGCAGTTTATCGCCGGAACTGAACGGCTACACCTTC
clone size: many; D gene: TRBD1; V gene: TRBV19; J gene: TRBJ2-5; CDR3 protein: CASSTGQEETQYF; CDR3 DNA: TGTGCCAGTAGTACCGGACAGGAAGAGACCCAGTACTTC
clone size: many; D gene: -; V gene: TRBV19; J gene: TRBJ2-1; CDR3 protein: CASSGERAYNEQFF; CDR3 DNA: TGTGCCAGTAGTGGGGAGAGGGCCTACAATGAGCAGTTCTTC
clone size: -; D gene: TRBD1; V gene: TRBV4-1; J gene: TRBJ2-7; CDR3 protein: CSSSHEGTVSYEQYF; CDR3 DNA: TGCTCCAGCAGCCATGAAGGGACAGTTTCCTACGAGCAGTACTTC
clone size: -; D gene: TRBD1; V gene: TRBV20-1; J gene: TRBJ1-1; CDR3 protein: CSARDQSRGARAFF; CDR3 DNA: TGCAGTGCTAGAGATCAGTCCAGGGGGGCAAGGGCTTTCTTT
clone size: many; D gene: -; V gene: TRBV4-1; J gene: TRBJ1-2; CDR3 protein: CASSQEGNYGYTF; CDR3 DNA: TGCGCCAGCAGCCAAGAAGGGAACTATGGCTACACCTTC
clone size: -; D gene: TRBD1; V gene: TRBV11-2; J gene: TRBJ1-6; CDR3 protein: CGSSSPRTGVILTLHF; CDR3 DNA: TGTGGCAGCAGCTCGCCCCGGACAGGGGTCATTTTGACCCTCCACTTT
clone size: -; D gene: -; V gene: TRBV7-2; J gene: TRBJ2-7; CDR3 protein: CARSQDLSYEPYF; CDR3 DNA: TGTGCCCGCAGCCAGGACCTCTCCTACGAGCCGTACTTC
clone size: many; D gene: TRBD2; V gene: TRBV6-1; J gene: TRBJ2-1; CDR3 protein: CASILGLAGGWEFF; CDR3 DNA: TGTGCCAGCATACTGGGACTAGCGGGAGGTTGGGAGTTCTTC
clone size: many; D gene: TRBD2; V gene: TRBV5-6; J gene: TRBJ2-1; CDR3 protein: CASSGEREGLGNEQFF; CDR3 DNA: TGTGCCAGCAGCGGAGAGCGGGAGGGCCTAGGTAATGAGCAGTTCTTC
clone size: many; D gene: -; V gene: TRBV24-1; J gene: TRBJ2-3; CDR3 protein: CATSDLGPGHTDTQYF; CDR3 DNA: TGTGCCACCAGTGATCTGGGGCCAGGGCACACAGATACGCAGTATTTT
clone size: many; D gene: TRBD2; V gene: TRBV20-1; J gene: TRBJ2-3; CDR3 protein: CSARSSGRAETQYF; CDR3 DNA: TGCAGTGCTAGATCTAGCGGGAGGGCTGAGACGCAGTATTTT
clone size: many; D gene: -; V gene: TRBV11-1; J gene: TRBJ2-2; CDR3 protein: CASSALLAGELFF; CDR3 DNA: TGTGCCAGCAGCGCCCTCCTAGCCGGGGAGCTGTTTTTT
clone size: many; D gene: TRBD1; V gene: TRBV19; J gene: TRBJ1-5; CDR3 protein: CASTDRGYSNQPQHF; CDR3 DNA: TGTGCCAGTACCGACAGGGGATATAGCAATCAGCCCCAGCATTTT
clone size: -; D gene: TRBD2; V gene: TRBV28; J gene: TRBJ2-7; CDR3 protein: CASPLEEREDYEQYF; CDR3 DNA: TGTGCCAGTCCTTTAGAAGAGCGGGAGGACTACGAGCAGTACTTC
clone size: many; D gene: TRBD1; V gene: TRBV11-2; J gene: TRBJ2-1; CDR3 protein: CASSPGQGYNEQFF; CDR3 DNA: TGTGCCAGCAGCCCGGGACAGGGCTACAATGAGCAGTTCTTC
clone size: many; D gene: -; V gene: TRBV12-3/TRBV12-4; J gene: TRBJ2-5; CDR3 protein: CASSRDPTGNQYF; CDR3 DNA: TGTGCCAGCAGTCGCGATCCGACAGGTAACCAGTACTTC
clone size: -; D gene: -; V gene: TRBV20-1; J gene: TRBJ2-1; CDR3 protein: CSAIGWSYNEQFF; CDR3 DNA: TGCAGTGCTATAGGATGGTCCTACAATGAGCAGTTCTTC
clone size: many; D gene: TRBD1; V gene: TRBV5-6; J gene: TRBJ1-2; CDR3 protein: CASSRSGQGASYTF; CDR3 DNA: TGTGCCAGCAGCCGCTCGGGACAGGGGGCCAGCTACACCTTC
clone size: few; D gene: -; V gene: TRBV6-1; J gene: TRBJ1-2; CDR3 protein: CASTDRTNYGYTF; CDR3 DNA: TGTGCCAGCACTGACAGAACTAACTATGGCTACACCTTC
clone size: -; D gene: TRBD2; V gene: TRBV5-4; J gene: TRBJ2-5; CDR3 protein: CASSYGTSGETQYF; CDR3 DNA: TGTGCCAGCAGTTATGGGACTAGCGGGGAGACCCAGTACTTC
clone size: many; D gene: TRBD1; V gene: TRBV28; J gene: TRBJ2-2; CDR3 protein: CASRLDRGRDGELFF; CDR3 DNA: TGTGCCAGCAGGCTCGACAGGGGGCGTGACGGGGAGCTGTTTTTT